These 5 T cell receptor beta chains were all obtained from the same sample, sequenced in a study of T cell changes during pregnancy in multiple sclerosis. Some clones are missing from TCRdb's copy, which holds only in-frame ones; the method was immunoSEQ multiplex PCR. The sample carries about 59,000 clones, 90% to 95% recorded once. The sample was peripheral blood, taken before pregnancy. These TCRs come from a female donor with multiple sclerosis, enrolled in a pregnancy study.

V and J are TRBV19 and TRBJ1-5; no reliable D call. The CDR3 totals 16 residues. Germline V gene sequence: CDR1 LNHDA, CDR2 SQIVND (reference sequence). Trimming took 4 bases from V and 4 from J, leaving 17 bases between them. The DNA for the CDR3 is TGTGCCAGTAGTAAACTGGGAGTCTTAGCAAATCAGCCCCAGCATTTT. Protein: CASSKLGVLANQPQHF.

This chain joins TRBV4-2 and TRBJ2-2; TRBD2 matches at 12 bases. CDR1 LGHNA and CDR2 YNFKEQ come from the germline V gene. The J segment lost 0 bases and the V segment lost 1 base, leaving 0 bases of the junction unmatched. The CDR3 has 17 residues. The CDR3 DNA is TGTGCCAGCAGCCAAGCTAGCGGGGGGGCGAACACCGGGGAGCTGTTTTTT. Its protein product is CASSQASGGANTGELFF.

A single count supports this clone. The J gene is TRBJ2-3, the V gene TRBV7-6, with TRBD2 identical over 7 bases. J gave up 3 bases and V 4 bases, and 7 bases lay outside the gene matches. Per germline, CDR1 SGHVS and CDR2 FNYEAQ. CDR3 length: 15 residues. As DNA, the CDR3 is TGTGCCAGCAGCTCCCGACGGGGAGGGACAGATACGCAGTATTTT. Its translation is CASSSRRGGTDTQYF.

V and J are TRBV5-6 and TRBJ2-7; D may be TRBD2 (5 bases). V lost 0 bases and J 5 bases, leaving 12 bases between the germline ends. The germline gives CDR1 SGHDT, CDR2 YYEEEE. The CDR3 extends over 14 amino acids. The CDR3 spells CASSLEAWRDEQYF. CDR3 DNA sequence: TGTGCCAGCAGCTTGGAAGCGTGGCGGGACGAGCAGTACTTC.

DNA for the CDR3: TGTGCCAGCAGCCCCGCAGGGGGGTCTGGAAACACCATATATTTT. Its protein product is CASSPAGGSGNTIYF. This chain uses TRBV6-5 with TRBJ1-3; the match to TRBD1 covers 7 bases. Losses at the gene ends were 6 bases for V and 1 base for J; bases not matched to a gene: 6. There are 15 residues in the CDR3. Germline CDR1 and CDR2: MNHEY and SVGAGI.